This T cell receptor beta chain was documented in a study of T cells after yellow fever vaccination. The V end was cut by 0 bases, the J end by 5 bases, with 8 bases between. Germline loops: CDR1 SGHDT, CDR2 YYEEEE. The CDR3 runs to 14 residues. This clonotype was seen a few times. Conversion of TCR transcripts into cDNA relied on 5'RACE template switching, which added a universal primer site and UMIs. TCRdb itself ran the 5' RACE reads through MiXCR, one entry per CDR3 protein. The sample has about 130,000 distinct CDR3 sequences, roughly 9% seen once. The TCR sequence derives from a man aged 18 to 35 who received the YFV17D yellow fever vaccine. The starting material was CD8+ T cells sorted from PBMCs, obtained on the day of the yellow fever booster vaccination. The V call is TRBV5-6, the J call TRBJ2-2; D is ambiguous. DNA for the CDR3: TGTGCCAGCAGCTTGGTGCAGGCAACCGGGGAGCTGTTTTTT. This encodes CASSLVQATGELFF.